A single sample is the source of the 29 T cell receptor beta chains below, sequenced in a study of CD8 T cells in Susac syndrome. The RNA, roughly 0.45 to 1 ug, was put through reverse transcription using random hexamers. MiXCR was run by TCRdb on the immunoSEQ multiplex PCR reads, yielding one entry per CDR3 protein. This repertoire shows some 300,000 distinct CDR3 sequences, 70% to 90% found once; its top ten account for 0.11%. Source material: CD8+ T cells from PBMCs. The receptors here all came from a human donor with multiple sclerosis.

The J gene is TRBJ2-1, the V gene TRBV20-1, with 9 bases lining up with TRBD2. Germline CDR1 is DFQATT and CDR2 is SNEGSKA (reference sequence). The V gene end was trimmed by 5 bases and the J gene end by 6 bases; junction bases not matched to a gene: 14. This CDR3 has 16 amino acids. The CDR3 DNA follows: TGCAGTGCTCAGAAGACGCTAGCGGGATCCGTCAATGAGCAGTTCTTC. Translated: CSAQKTLAGSVNEQFF.

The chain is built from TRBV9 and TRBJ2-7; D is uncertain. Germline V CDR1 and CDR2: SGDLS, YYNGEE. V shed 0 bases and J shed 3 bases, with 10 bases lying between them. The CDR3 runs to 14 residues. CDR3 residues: CASSVGNSLYEQYF. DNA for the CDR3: TGTGCCAGCAGCGTAGGAAATAGCCTCTACGAGCAGTACTTC.

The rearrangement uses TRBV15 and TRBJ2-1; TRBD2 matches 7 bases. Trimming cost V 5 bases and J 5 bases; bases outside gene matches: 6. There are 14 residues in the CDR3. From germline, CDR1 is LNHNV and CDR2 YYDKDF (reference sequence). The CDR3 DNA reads TGTGCCACCAGCGTATTAGCGGGTAACAATGAGCAGTTCTTC. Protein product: CATSVLAGNNEQFF.

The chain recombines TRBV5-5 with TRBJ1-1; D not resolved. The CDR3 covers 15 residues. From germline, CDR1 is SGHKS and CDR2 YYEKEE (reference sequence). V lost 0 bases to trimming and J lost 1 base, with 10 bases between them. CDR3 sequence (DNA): TGTGCCAGCAGCTTGGACGTTCGGTCGAACACTGAAGCTTTCTTT. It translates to CASSLDVRSNTEAFF.

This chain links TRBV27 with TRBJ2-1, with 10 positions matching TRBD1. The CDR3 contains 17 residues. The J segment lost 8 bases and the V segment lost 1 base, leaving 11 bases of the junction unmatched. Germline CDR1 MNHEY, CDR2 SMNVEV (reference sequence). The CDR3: CASSLFQPGQGWDEQFF. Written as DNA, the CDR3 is TGTGCCAGCAGTTTATTCCAGCCGGGACAGGGGTGGGATGAGCAGTTCTTC.

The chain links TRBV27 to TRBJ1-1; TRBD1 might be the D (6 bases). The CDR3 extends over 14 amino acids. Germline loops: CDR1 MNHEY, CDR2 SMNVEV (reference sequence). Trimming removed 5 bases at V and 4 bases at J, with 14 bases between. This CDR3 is CASSLLRGATEAFF. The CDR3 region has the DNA TGTGCCAGCAGTCTCCTTCGGGGGGCCACTGAAGCTTTCTTT.

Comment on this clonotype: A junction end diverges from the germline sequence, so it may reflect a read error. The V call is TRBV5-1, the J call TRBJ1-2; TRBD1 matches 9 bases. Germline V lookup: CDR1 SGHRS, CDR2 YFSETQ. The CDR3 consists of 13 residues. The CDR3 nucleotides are TGTGCCAGCAGTCTACAGGGGGCCTATGGCTACACCTTC. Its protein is CASSLQGAYGYTF.

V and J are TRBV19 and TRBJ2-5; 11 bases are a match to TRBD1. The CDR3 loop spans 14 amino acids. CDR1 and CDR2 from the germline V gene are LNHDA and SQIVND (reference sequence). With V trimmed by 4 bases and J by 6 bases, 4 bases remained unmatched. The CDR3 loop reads CASSTDRGRQTQYF. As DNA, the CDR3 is TGTGCCAGTAGTACGGACAGGGGGCGACAGACCCAGTACTTC.

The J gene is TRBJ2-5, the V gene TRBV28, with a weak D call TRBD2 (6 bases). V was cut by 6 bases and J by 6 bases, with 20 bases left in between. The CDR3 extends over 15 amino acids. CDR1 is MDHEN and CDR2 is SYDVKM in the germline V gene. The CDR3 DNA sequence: TGTGCCAGCAGCCACCGGGCGGGGAATAGTCAGACCCAGTACTTC. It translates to CASSHRAGNSQTQYF. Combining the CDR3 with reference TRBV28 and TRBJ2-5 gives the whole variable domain DVKVTQSSRYLVKRTGEKVFLECVQDMDHENMFWYRQDPGLGLRLIYFSYDVKMKEKGDIPEGYSVSREKKERFSLILESASTNQTSMYLCASSHRAGNSQTQYFGPGTRLLVL.

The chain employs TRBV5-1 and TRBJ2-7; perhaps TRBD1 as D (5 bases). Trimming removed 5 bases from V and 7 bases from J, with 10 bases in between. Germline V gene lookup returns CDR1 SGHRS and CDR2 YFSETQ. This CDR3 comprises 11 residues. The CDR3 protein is CASRKQEEQYF. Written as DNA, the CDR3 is TGCGCCAGCAGAAAACAGGAAGAGCAGTACTTC. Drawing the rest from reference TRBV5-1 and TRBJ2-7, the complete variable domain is KAGVTQTPRYLIKTRGQQVTLSCSPISGHRSVSWYQQTPGQGLQFLFEYFSETQRNKGNFPGRFSGRQFSNSRSEMNVSTLELGDSALYLCASRKQEEQYFGPGTRLTVT.

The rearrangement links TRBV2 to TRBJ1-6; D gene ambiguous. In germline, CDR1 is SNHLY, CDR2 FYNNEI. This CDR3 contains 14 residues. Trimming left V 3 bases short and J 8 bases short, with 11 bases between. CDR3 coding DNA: TGTGCCAGCAGTGACAAAGGAATTGATTCACCCCTCCACTTT. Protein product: CASSDKGIDSPLHF.

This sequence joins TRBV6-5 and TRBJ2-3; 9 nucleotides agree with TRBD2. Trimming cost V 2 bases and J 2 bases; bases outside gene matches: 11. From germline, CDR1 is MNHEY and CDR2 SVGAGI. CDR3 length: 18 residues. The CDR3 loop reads CASSYRGALAGSTDTQYF. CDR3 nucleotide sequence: TGTGCCAGCAGTTACAGGGGCGCGCTAGCGGGGTCCACAGATACGCAGTATTTT.

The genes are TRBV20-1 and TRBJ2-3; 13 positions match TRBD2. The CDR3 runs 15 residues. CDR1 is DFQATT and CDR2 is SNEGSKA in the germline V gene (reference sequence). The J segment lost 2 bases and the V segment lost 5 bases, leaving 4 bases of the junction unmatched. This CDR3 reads CSAGLAGDPTDTQYF. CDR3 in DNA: TGCAGTGCTGGACTAGCGGGAGATCCCACAGATACGCAGTATTTT.

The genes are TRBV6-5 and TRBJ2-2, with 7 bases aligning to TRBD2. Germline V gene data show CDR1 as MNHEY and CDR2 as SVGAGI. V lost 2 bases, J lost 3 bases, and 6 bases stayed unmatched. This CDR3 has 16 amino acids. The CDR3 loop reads CASSYGGGPDTGELFF. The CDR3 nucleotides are TGTGCCAGCAGTTACGGGGGAGGGCCGGACACCGGGGAGCTGTTTTTT.

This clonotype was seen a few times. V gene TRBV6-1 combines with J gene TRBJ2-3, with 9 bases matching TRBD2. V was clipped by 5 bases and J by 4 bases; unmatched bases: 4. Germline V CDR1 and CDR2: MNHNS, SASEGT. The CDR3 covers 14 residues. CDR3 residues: CASSWTSVADTQYF. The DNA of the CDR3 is TGTGCCAGCAGTTGGACTAGCGTAGCAGATACGCAGTATTTT.

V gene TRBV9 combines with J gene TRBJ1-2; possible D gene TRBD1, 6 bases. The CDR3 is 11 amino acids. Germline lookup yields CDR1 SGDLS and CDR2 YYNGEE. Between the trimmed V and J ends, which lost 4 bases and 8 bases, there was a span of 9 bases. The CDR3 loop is CASSYRDGYTF. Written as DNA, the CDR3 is TGTGCCAGCAGCTACAGGGACGGCTACACCTTC.

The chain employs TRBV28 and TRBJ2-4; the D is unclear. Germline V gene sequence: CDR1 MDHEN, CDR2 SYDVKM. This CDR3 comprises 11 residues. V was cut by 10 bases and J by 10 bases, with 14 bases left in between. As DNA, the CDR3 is TGTGCCATCTCCTCAGGCGAAATTCAGTACTTC. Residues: CAISSGEIQYF.

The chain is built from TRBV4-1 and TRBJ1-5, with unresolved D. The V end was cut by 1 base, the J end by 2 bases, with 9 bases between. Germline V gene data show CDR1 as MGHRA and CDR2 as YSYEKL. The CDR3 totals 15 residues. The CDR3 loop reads CASSQAMGGNQPQHF. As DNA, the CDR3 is TGCGCCAGCAGCCAAGCCATGGGAGGCAATCAGCCCCAGCATTTT.

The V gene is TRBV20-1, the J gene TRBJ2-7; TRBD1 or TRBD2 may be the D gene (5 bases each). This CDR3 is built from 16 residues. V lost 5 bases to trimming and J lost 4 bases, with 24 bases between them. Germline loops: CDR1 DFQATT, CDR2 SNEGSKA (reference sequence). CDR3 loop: CSAHPLGATATYEQYF. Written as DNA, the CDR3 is TGCAGTGCTCACCCCCTCGGGGCCACCGCGACGTACGAGCAGTACTTC.

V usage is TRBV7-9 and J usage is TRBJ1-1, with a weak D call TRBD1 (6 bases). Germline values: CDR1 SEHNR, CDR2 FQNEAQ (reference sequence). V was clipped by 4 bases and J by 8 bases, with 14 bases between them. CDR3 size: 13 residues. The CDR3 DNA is TGTGCCAGCAGCTCGGAGGGGGGCAGAGAAGCTTTCTTT. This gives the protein CASSSEGGREAFF.

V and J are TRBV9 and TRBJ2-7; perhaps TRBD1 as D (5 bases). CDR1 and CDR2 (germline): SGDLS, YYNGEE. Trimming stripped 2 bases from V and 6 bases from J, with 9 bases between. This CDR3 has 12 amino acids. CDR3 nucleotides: TGTGCCAGCAGCGTCGACAGCAGCGAGCAGTACTTC. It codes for CASSVDSSEQYF.

Here the CDR3 reads CASSGGIGELFF. DNA for the CDR3: TGTGCCAGCAGCGGAGGGATCGGGGAGCTGTTTTTT. The rearrangement links TRBV3-1 to TRBJ2-2; a weak D match, TRBD2 (6 bases). The CDR3 totals 12 residues. Looked up from germline, CDR1 is LGHDT and CDR2 is YNNKEL (reference sequence). Trimming pared 5 bases from V and 7 bases from J, leaving 8 bases between.

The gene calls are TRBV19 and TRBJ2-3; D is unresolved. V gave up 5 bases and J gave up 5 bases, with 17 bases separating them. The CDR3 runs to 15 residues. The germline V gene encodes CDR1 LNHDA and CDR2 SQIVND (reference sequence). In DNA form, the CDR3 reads TGTGCCAGTAGTTGGGTGTGGAGTTCTGAAGATACGCAGTATTTT. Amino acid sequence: CASSWVWSSEDTQYF.

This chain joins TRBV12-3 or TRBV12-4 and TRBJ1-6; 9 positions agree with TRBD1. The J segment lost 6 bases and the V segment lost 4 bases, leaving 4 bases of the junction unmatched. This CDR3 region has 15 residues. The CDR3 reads CASSYRGRGNSPLHF. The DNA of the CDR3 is TGTGCCAGCAGTTACAGGGGGCGGGGTAATTCACCCCTCCACTTT.

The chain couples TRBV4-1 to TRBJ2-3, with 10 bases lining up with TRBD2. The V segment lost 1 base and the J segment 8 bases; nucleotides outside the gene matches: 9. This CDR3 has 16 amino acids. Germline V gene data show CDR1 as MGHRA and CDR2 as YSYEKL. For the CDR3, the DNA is TGCGCCAGCAGCCAAGCCCCCAGCGGGAGGGCCGGTACGCAGTATTTT. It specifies CASSQAPSGRAGTQYF.

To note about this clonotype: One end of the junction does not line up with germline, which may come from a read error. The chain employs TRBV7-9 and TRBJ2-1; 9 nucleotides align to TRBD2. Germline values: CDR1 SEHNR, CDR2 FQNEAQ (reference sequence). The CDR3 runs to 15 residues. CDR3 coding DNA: TGTGCCAGCAGCTTGAATCCTAGCGGGATCCATGAGCAGTCCTTC. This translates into CASSLNPSGIHEQSF.

CDR3 residues: CASSYREWKENYGYTF. Here the CDR3 DNA reads TGTGCCAGCAGTTACCGAGAGTGGAAGGAAAACTATGGCTACACCTTC. The chain has TRBV6-2 or TRBV6-3 and TRBJ1-2; the D is unclear. V was trimmed by 2 bases and J by 2 bases, leaving 15 bases between them. This CDR3 is built from 16 residues. Germline V gives CDR1 MNHEY, CDR2 SVGEGT.

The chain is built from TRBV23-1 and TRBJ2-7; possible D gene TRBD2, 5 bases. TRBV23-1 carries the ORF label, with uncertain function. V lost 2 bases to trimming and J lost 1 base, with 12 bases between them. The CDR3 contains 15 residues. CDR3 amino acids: CASSQLAGESYEQYF. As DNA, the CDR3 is TGCGCCAGCAGTCAACTGGCGGGCGAATCCTACGAGCAGTACTTC.

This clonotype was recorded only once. The CDR3 DNA is TGTGCCAGCAGTTTATCGATTCCGGCGGGAGGGCGCACAGATACGCAGTATTTT. Protein: CASSLSIPAGGRTDTQYF. This sequence joins TRBV27 and TRBJ2-3; 9 bases fit TRBD2. V dropped 0 bases and J dropped 1; count of bases not matched to a gene: 8. Per germline, CDR1 MNHEY and CDR2 SMNVEV (reference sequence). The CDR3 extends over 18 amino acids.